These 23 T cell receptor beta chains originate from one sample sequenced in a study of cytomegalovirus exposure and HLA in healthy donors. The primer mix had 60 Vbeta and 13 Jbeta primers. Method: immunoSEQ multiplex PCR; TCRdb's copy keeps in-frame clones and lacks some. The sample carries around 100,000 clones, under 80% recorded once. The material sequenced was PBMCs. These receptors all stem from a woman aged 45-60 years in good health and CMV-seropositive.

The chain recombines TRBV9 with TRBJ1-2, with 10 bases that match TRBD1. The CDR3 loop spans 15 amino acids. Germline lookup yields CDR1 SGDLS and CDR2 YYNGEE. V shed 0 bases, J shed 8 bases, and the junction held 7 bases outside the gene matches. The CDR3 loop reads CASSVAPDRGGGYTF. The CDR3 nucleotides are TGTGCCAGCAGCGTAGCCCCGGACAGGGGGGGAGGCTACACCTTC.

The chain is built from TRBV18 and TRBJ1-1; 7 bases line up with TRBD1. This CDR3 has 15 amino acids. The germline V gene encodes CDR1 KGHSH and CDR2 LQKENI. Losses at the gene ends were 4 bases for V and 2 bases for J; bases not matched to a gene: 7. The CDR3 loop is CASSRDRAVNTEAFF. In DNA, the CDR3 is TGTGCCAGCTCACGAGACAGGGCGGTTAACACTGAAGCTTTCTTT. Full variable domain (missing parts from reference TRBV18 and TRBJ1-1): NAGVMQNPRHLVRRRGQEARLRCSPMKGHSHVYWYRQLPEEGLKFMVYLQKENIIDESGMPKERFSAEFPKEGPSILRIQQVVRGDSAAYFCASSRDRAVNTEAFFGQGTRLTVV.

This clone was seen more than once but under ten times. The chain couples TRBV5-6 to TRBJ1-1; a weak D match, TRBD1 (6 bases). This CDR3 spans 16 amino acids. Germline V gene data show CDR1 as SGHDT and CDR2 as YYEEEE. V dropped 2 bases and J dropped 0 bases, with 14 bases sitting between them. CDR3 sequence (DNA): TGTGCCAGCAGCTTCACCCACGGACAGATGAACACTGAAGCTTTCTTT. This gives the protein CASSFTHGQMNTEAFF.

The chain uses TRBV2 and TRBJ2-5; D is possibly TRBD1 (6 bases). Germline CDR1 is SNHLY and CDR2 is FYNNEI. The germline V and J ends were trimmed by 1 base and 2 bases, with 11 bases remaining between them. This CDR3 has 15 residues. The CDR3 region has the DNA TGTGCCAGCAGTGAAGTCGGCAGGGGTCAAGAGACCCAGTACTTC. Its translation is CASSEVGRGQETQYF.

CDR3 nucleotides: TGTGCCATCACGAACTCCGGGGGGGGACGGGGTGAAGCTTTCTTT. Translated: CAITNSGGGRGEAFF. V is TRBV10-3 and J is TRBJ1-1, with D possibly TRBD1 on 5 matching bases. Trimming took off 7 bases at V and 7 bases at J, with 22 bases between the two ends. This CDR3 region has 15 residues. Germline CDR1 and CDR2: ENHRY and SYGVKD.

The table lists this clone with a few counts. This chain connects TRBV6-1 to TRBJ1-1; TRBD1 matches at 9 bases. The J segment lost 2 bases and the V segment lost 5 bases, leaving 6 bases of the junction unmatched. CDR3 size: 15 residues. Germline V gives CDR1 MNHNS, CDR2 SASEGT. The CDR3 is CASSLSQGANTEAFF. CDR3 DNA: TGTGCCAGCAGTCTTTCACAGGGGGCTAACACTGAAGCTTTCTTT.

J is TRBJ1-2 and V is TRBV6-5, with TRBD1 as a possible D gene (5 bases). There are 15 residues in the CDR3. Per germline, CDR1 MNHEY and CDR2 SVGAGI. Trimming removed 5 bases from V and 3 bases from J, with 16 bases in between. The CDR3 DNA reads TGTGCCAGCAGTAGAAGCGGGACGGACGACTATGGCTACACCTTC. It specifies CASSRSGTDDYGYTF.

This rearrangement joins TRBV30 to TRBJ2-7; the match to TRBD1 covers 8 bases. The length of the CDR3 is 14 residues. Germline-derived CDR1 and CDR2 are GTSNPN and SVGIG (reference sequence). The ends lost 3 bases at V and 3 bases at J; junction bases unmatched: 7. The CDR3 loop is CAWRSTGEVYEQYF. The CDR3 DNA is TGTGCCTGGAGATCGACAGGGGAGGTCTACGAGCAGTACTTC.

V and J are TRBV5-1 and TRBJ2-5; TRBD2 matches at 9 bases. The CDR3 has 17 residues. From germline, CDR1 is SGHRS and CDR2 YFSETQ. J gave up 6 bases and V 0 bases, and 12 bases lay outside the gene matches. The CDR3 spells CASSLGTATRGGKTQYF. As DNA, the CDR3 is TGCGCCAGCAGCTTGGGGACCGCTACGCGGGGGGGAAAGACCCAGTACTTC.

The chain carries TRBV5-8 and TRBJ2-2; TRBD2 might be the D (7 bases). The CDR3 runs to 15 residues. CDR1 and CDR2 from the germline V gene are SGHTS and YDEGEE. V shed 6 bases and J shed 2 bases, with 14 bases lying between them. DNA of the CDR3: TGTGCCAGCACCTGGGGGGGCTCAAACACCGGGGAGCTGTTTTTT. This translates into CASTWGGSNTGELFF.

V gene TRBV9 combines with J gene TRBJ2-5, with a weak D call TRBD1 (8 bases). Near its end, the DNA agrees better with TRBJ2-7, so the J call may be wrong. Per germline, CDR1 SGDLS and CDR2 YYNGEE. This CDR3 region has 15 residues. DNA of the CDR3: TGTGCCAGCAGCGAACAGGGGGGGCCGGAGCACGAGCAGTACTTC. Translating gives CASSEQGGPEHEQYF.

The J gene is TRBJ1-6, the V gene TRBV10-3, with a possible D match to TRBD1 (5 bases). Germline V gene data show CDR1 as ENHRY and CDR2 as SYGVKD. Trimming removed 3 bases at V and 7 bases at J, with 10 bases between. This CDR3 has 14 amino acids. CDR3 bases: TGTGCCATCAGTGACGGACACAACAATTCACCCCTCCACTTT. This translates into CAISDGHNNSPLHF.

This CDR3 reads CASSPGTGVGTNEKLFF. The CDR3 coding sequence is TGTGCCAGCAGCCCCGGGACAGGGGTTGGAACTAATGAAAAACTGTTTTTT. V gene TRBV13 combines with J gene TRBJ1-4; 10 nucleotides match TRBD1. CDR3 length: 17 residues. Unmatched junction bases numbered 7, after V lost 5 bases and J lost 1 base. Per germline, CDR1 PRHDT and CDR2 FYEKMQ (reference sequence). The full variable domain, completed using reference TRBV13 and TRBJ1-4, is AAGVIQSPRHLIKEKRETATLKCYPIPRHDTVYWYQQGPGQDPQFLISFYEKMQSDKGSIPDRFSAQQFSDYHSELNMSSLELGDSALYFCASSPGTGVGTNEKLFFGSGTQLSVL.

The chain joins TRBV6-5 to TRBJ1-2, with D hard to call. V shed 7 bases and J shed 5 bases, with 11 bases lying between them. Germline V lookup: CDR1 MNHEY, CDR2 SVGAGI. The CDR3 length is 12 residues. CDR3 sequence reads: CASISETYGYTF. CDR3 sequence (DNA): TGTGCCAGCATCTCAGAGACTTATGGCTACACCTTC.

The chain has TRBV9 and TRBJ2-3, with D maybe TRBD2 (6 bases). Germline CDR1 is SGDLS and CDR2 is YYNGEE. Between the trimmed V and J ends, which lost 0 bases and 3 bases, there was a span of 14 bases. This CDR3 is 16 amino acids long. The CDR3 loop reads CASSVDREWGTDTQYF. DNA for the CDR3: TGTGCCAGCAGCGTAGACCGGGAGTGGGGTACAGATACGCAGTATTTT.

This chain connects TRBV5-4 to TRBJ2-1, with 11 positions matching TRBD1. Germline values: CDR1 SGHNT, CDR2 YYREEE (reference sequence). With V trimmed by 4 bases and J by 8 bases, 8 bases remained unmatched. There are 15 residues in the CDR3. The CDR3 loop is CASSPGTGGAHEQFF. CDR3 nucleotides: TGTGCCAGCAGCCCCGGGACAGGGGGGGCCCATGAGCAGTTCTTC.

The chain joins TRBV7-3 to TRBJ1-1; the D gene is possibly TRBD1 (5 bases). This CDR3 comprises 13 residues. The V end was cut by 2 bases, the J end by 1 base, with 5 bases between. The germline V gene encodes CDR1 SGHTA and CDR2 FQGTGA. In DNA form, the CDR3 reads TGTGCCAGCAGCTTACAGGGGAACACTGAAGCTTTCTTT. Translation: CASSLQGNTEAFF.

This clone came up once. The rearrangement links TRBV29-1 to TRBJ1-2, with 11 bases fitting TRBD1. The germline gives CDR1 SQVTM, CDR2 ANQGSEA. The V gene end was trimmed by 3 bases and the J gene end by 3 bases; junction bases not matched to a gene: 3. The CDR3 contains 14 residues. Written as DNA, the CDR3 is TGCAGCGTTGACCCGGGACAGGGGGACTATGGCTACACCTTC. Translating gives CSVDPGQGDYGYTF.

The chain recombines TRBV5-1 with TRBJ2-2; 8 bases match TRBD1. The CDR3 is made up of 17 amino acids. Germline V gene lookup returns CDR1 SGHRS and CDR2 YFSETQ. Trimming took 0 bases from V and 3 from J; bases not matched to a gene: 7. The CDR3 reads CASSLGQGNLDTGELFF. As DNA, the CDR3 is TGCGCCAGCAGCTTGGGACAGGGGAATCTTGACACCGGGGAGCTGTTTTTT.

The gene calls are TRBV7-8 and TRBJ1-2, with 8 bases fitting TRBD1. V lost 0 bases, J lost 4 bases, and 10 bases stayed unmatched. Germline CDR1 SGHVS, CDR2 FQNEAQ. The CDR3 has 17 amino acids. The chain's CDR3 is CASSLAFRTGQGYGYTF. CDR3 coding DNA: TGTGCCAGCAGCTTAGCATTCAGGACCGGACAGGGCTATGGCTACACCTTC.

The rearrangement uses TRBV7-6 and TRBJ2-1, with 9 bases matching TRBD2. CDR1 SGHVS and CDR2 FNYEAQ come from the germline V gene. This CDR3 is 17 amino acids long. V gave up 1 base and J gave up 4 bases; unmatched junction bases: 8. CDR3 nucleotides: TGTGCCAGCAGCTTAGAAGTCGGGCGGGGGGGATACAATGAGCAGTTCTTC. Encoded protein: CASSLEVGRGGYNEQFF.

This clone was counted a few times. The chain carries TRBV30 and TRBJ2-3, with TRBD2 matching 16 bases. V gave up 4 bases and J gave up 4 bases; unmatched junction bases: 5. The CDR3 loop spans 16 amino acids. Germline CDR1 GTSNPN, CDR2 SVGIG (reference sequence). CDR3: CAWTPGLAGGPDTQYF. The CDR3 DNA sequence: TGTGCCTGGACCCCGGGACTAGCGGGGGGGCCAGATACGCAGTATTTT.

The sample holds a few counts of this clone. The rearrangement uses TRBV5-1 and TRBJ1-6, with a possible D match to TRBD1 (5 bases). CDR3 length equals 14 residues. CDR1 is SGHRS and CDR2 is YFSETQ in the germline V gene. V lost 4 bases and J 13 bases, leaving 18 bases between the germline ends. CDR3 DNA: TGCGCCAGCAGCGGGGGGACGTCTATGGTCCCCCTCCACTTT. Translation: CASSGGTSMVPLHF.